The clone carrying this T cell receptor (beta chain) was found many times. Its antigen remains unidentified. The sample originates from a study of T-cell reconstitution after alpha-beta-depleted transplantation in children. Study outcomes and limitations: In some patients, recipient T cells and intrathymic progenitors surviving conditioning explained high day-60 diversity. A year had passed since transplant, and T-cell counts and diversity by then came mostly from newly produced T cells. Several hundred rapidly expanded clones from non-depleted graft cells reportedly supplied alpha-beta T cells about two months post-transplant.

Preparing the TCRbeta library involved the use of unique molecular identifiers. TCRdb ran MiXCR on the PCR reads and lists one entry per CDR3 protein. The top ten hold about 25% of the sample, which has fewer than 150,000 distinct CDR3 sequences, 9.7% seen once. The germline V gene has CDR1 MDHEN and CDR2 SYDVKM. This CDR3 has 11 residues. Trimming removed 2 bases from V and 7 bases from J, with 3 bases in between. V is TRBV28 and J is TRBJ1-5; no reliable D call. The receptor was derived from a girl younger than two who had a stem cell transplant for combined immunodeficiency, so the T cells may come from the graft donor. The material sequenced was PBMCs, mostly from graft donor cells, taken 180 days after TCRalphabeta/CD19-depleted stem cell transplant. This chain's CDR3 is CASSLGQPQHF. CDR3 DNA: TGTGCCAGCAGTTTAGGACAGCCCCAGCATTTT.